This TCR beta chain was retrieved from a study of tumor-infiltrating lymphocytes in primary liver carcinoma. Overall study: Samples gave roughly 3.65 to 7.13 million productive TCRbeta reads, similar across tissue types. Study findings and constraints: Just about 7.5-25% of leading clones were found in every one of five regions. Blood had a significantly lower top-250-clone fraction than tumors did (p = 0.039).

Worth noting for this clonotype: What it binds is unknown. At one end, the junction sequence differs from germline, possibly due to a read error.

A primer matching the constant region was used to make TCR beta cDNA from 500 to 600 ng of total RNA. Three nested multiplex PCR rounds of slightly modified ARM-PCR generated TCR beta libraries. Amplification in the first two PCR rounds was performed using TRBV1-TRBV30 forward primers and a C-beta reverse primer for approximately 10 cycles each. TCRdb redid the calling of the multiplex PCR reads with MiXCR, one entry per CDR3 protein. The data hold some 64,000 distinct CDR3 sequences, with about two thirds observed a single time. The CDR3 loop spans 14 amino acids. The germline V gene has CDR1 SGHKS and CDR2 YYEKEE (reference sequence). The study co-extracted DNA and RNA from 20-30 mg of unsorted bulk tissue. Patients were treatment-naive with chronic HBV infection.

The source material was liver tumor tissue from sampling region 4. Noted subset: tumor region T4, right-lateral pole. The source of this sequence is a man in his forties with primary liver carcinoma and hepatitis B virus infection. The chain recombines TRBV5-5 with TRBJ2-1, with D uncertain. CDR3 in amino acids: CANSLSIFIKEQFF. Written as DNA, the CDR3 is TGTGCCAACAGCTTGTCAATCTTTATAAAGGAGCAGTTCTTC.